Following are 5 T cell receptor beta chains from one sample sequenced in a study of graft-versus-host responses after intestinal transplantation. These receptors are not linked to any known antigen. Here immunoSEQ multiplex PCR was the method, and the copy in TCRdb shows in-frame clones only, minus some. The repertoire consists of about 85,000 clones, with roughly four fifths occurring once and the leading ten covering roughly 0.8%. The material sequenced was unstimulated CD4+ T cells sorted from spleen or lymph node cells, taken before intestinal transplant. These receptors all stem from a human donor who received an intestinal transplant.

The chain is built from TRBV7-8 and TRBJ2-5; TRBD1 aligns across 12 bases. Trimming cost V 2 bases and J 5 bases; bases outside gene matches: 3. The CDR3 contains 15 residues. Germline loops: CDR1 SGHVS, CDR2 FQNEAQ. CDR3 region: CASSLRDRGRETQYF. CDR3 nucleotides: TGTGCCAGCAGCTTACGGGACAGGGGGCGCGAGACCCAGTACTTC. The entire variable domain, with the rest obtained from reference TRBV7-8 and TRBJ2-5, is as follows: GAGVSQSPRYKVAKRGQDVALRCDPISGHVSLFWYQQALGQGPEFLTYFQNEAQLDKSGLPSDRFFAERPEGSVSTLKIQRTQQEDSAVYLCASSLRDRGRETQYFGPGTRLLVL.

The chain is built from TRBV7-8 and TRBJ2-1; the D gene is possibly TRBD2 (7 bases). Trimming removed 3 bases from V and 0 bases from J, with 12 bases in between. The germline gives CDR1 SGHVS, CDR2 FQNEAQ. The CDR3 runs to 16 residues. The CDR3 loop is CASSLGGPGSYNEQFF. In nucleotides, the CDR3 is TGTGCCAGCAGCTTGGGGGGGCCAGGCTCCTACAATGAGCAGTTCTTC.

The V call is TRBV19, the J call TRBJ1-1; weak D call: TRBD1 (6 bases). The germline V gene encodes CDR1 LNHDA and CDR2 SQIVND (reference sequence). V was clipped by 6 bases and J by 0 bases, with 14 bases between them. This CDR3 contains 15 residues. CDR3 nucleotide sequence: TGTGCCAGTAGGATTAGACAGGCCATGAACACTGAAGCTTTCTTT. Protein product: CASRIRQAMNTEAFF.

On this clone: Compared with germline, one end of the junction differs, possibly owing to a read error. The chain's CDR3 is CASSEGLEDYGYTF. For the CDR3, the DNA is TGTGCCTCGAGTGAGGGGCTTGAGGACTATGGCTACACCTTC. V and J are TRBV30 and TRBJ1-2; TRBD1 might be the D (5 bases). CDR1 is GTSNPN, CDR2 SVGIG, per germline (reference sequence). The CDR3 contains 14 residues.

The CDR3 reads CASSRDRAYEQYF. The CDR3 region has the DNA TGTGCCAGTAGTAGGGACAGGGCCTACGAGCAGTACTTC. This sequence joins TRBV19 and TRBJ2-7, with 9 bases fitting TRBD1. Losses at the gene ends were 4 bases for V and 2 bases for J; bases not matched to a gene: 0. Germline values: CDR1 LNHDA, CDR2 SQIVND (reference sequence). This CDR3 has 13 amino acids.